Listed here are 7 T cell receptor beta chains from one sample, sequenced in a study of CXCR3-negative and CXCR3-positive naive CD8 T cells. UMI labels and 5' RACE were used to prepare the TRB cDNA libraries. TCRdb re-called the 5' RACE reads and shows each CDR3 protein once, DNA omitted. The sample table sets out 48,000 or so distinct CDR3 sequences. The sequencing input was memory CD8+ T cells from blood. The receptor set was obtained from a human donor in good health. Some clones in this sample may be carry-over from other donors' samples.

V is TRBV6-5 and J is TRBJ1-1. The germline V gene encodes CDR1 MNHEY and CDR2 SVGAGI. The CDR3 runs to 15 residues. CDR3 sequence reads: CASSYSNLGTTEAFF.

CDR3 protein: CASSPPSEEAFF. The chain employs TRBV18 and TRBJ1-1. The CDR3 is 12 residues long. Germline V gene lookup returns CDR1 KGHSH and CDR2 LQKENI. The full variable domain, its missing parts supplied by reference TRBV18 and TRBJ1-1, is NAGVMQNPRHLVRRRGQEARLRCSPMKGHSHVYWYRQLPEEGLKFMVYLQKENIIDESGMPKERFSAEFPKEGPSILRIQQVVRGDSAAYFCASSPPSEEAFFGQGTRLTVV.

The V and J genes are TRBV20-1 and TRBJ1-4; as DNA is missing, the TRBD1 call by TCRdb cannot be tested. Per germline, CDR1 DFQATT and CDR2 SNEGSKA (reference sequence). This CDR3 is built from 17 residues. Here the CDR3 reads CSARDGGQANFNEKLFF.

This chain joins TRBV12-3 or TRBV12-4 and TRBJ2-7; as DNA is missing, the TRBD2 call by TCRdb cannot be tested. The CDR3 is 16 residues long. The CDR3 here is CASSALDGRFSYEQYF.

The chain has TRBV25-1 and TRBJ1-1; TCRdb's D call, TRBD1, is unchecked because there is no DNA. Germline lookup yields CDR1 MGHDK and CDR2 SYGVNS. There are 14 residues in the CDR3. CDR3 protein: CASSENRGRTEAFF.

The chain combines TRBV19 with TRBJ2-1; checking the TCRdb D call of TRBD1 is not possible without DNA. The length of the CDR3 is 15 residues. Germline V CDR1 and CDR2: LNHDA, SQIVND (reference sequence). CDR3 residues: CASSIWQGSNNEQFF.

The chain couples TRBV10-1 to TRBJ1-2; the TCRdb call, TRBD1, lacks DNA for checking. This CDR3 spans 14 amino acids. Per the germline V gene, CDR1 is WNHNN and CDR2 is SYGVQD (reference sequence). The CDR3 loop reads CASHDRAMRYGYTF.